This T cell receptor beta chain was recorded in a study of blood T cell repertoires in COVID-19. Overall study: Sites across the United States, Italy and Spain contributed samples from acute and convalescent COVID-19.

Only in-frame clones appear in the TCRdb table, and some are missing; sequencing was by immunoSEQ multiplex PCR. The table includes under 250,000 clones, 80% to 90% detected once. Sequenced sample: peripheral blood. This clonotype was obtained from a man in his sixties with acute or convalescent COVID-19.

The CDR3 sequence is CSVVGTGLYEQYF. DNA for the CDR3: TGCAGCGTTGTAGGGACAGGGCTTTACGAGCAGTACTTC. The chain carries TRBV29-1 and TRBJ2-7, with TRBD1 matching over 9 bases. The CDR3 runs 13 residues. The germline CDR1 and CDR2 sequences are SQVTM and ANQGSEA. V gave up 4 bases and J gave up 4 bases; unmatched junction bases: 5.